This T cell receptor beta chain was identified in a study of blood T cells in healthy people across ages. V dropped 5 bases and J dropped 2 bases, with 12 bases sitting between them. There are 14 residues in the CDR3. Study-wide results and caveats: Because donor CMV status was unknown, expanded clonotype changes were possibly confounded.

This clonotype appeared many times. As yet, its antigen is unknown. It was with a sample-barcoded 5' primer and a J-beta primer mix that a second PCR of roughly 7 to 12 cycles was run. Each CDR3 protein is one row after TCRdb ran MiXCR on the 5' RACE reads. The sample shows approximately 350,000 distinct CDR3 sequences, about 49% of them seen only once. V and J are TRBV12-3 or TRBV12-4 and TRBJ1-2; D is unresolved. The TCR originated in a man aged 55 to 69 in good health. Sequencing was done on a sample of blood. The CDR3 sequence is CASSPGRENYGYTF. DNA for the CDR3: TGTGCCAGCAGTCCTGGACGGGAGAACTATGGCTACACCTTC.